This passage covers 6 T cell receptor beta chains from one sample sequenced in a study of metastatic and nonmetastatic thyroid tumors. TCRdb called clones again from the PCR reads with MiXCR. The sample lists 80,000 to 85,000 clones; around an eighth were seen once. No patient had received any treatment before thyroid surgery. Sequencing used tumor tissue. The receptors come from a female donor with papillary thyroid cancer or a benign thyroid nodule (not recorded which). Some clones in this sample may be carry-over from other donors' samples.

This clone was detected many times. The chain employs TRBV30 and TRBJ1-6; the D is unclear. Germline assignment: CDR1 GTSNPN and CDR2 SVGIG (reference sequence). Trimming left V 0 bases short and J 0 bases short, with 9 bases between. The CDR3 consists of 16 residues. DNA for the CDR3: TGTGCCTGGAGTGTGGGAGGGAGCTCCTATAATTCACCCCTCCACTTT. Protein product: CAWSVGGSSYNSPLHF.

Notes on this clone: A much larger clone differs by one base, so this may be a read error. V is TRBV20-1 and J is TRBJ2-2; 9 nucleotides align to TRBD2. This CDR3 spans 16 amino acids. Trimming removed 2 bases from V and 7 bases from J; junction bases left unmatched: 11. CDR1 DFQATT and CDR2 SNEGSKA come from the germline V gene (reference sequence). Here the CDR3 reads CSARRIAGAGIGELFF. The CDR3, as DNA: TGCAGTGCTAGAAGGATAGCGGGAGCAGGAATCGGGGAGCTGTTTTTT.

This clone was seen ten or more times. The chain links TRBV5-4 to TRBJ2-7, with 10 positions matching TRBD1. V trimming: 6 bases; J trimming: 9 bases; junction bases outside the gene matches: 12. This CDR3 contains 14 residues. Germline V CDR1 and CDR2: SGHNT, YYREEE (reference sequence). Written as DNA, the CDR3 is TGTGCCAGCACCAGAACCGGGACAGGGGACGGGCAGTACTTC. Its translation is CASTRTGTGDGQYF.

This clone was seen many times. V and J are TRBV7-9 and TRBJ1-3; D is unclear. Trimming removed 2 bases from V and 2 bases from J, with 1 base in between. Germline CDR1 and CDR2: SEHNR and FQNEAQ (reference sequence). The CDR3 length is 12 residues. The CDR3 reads CASSLTGNTIYF. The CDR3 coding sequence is TGTGCCAGCAGCTTAACTGGAAACACCATATATTTT. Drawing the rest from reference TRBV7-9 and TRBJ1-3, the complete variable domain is DTGVSQNPRHKITKRGQNVTFRCDPISEHNRLYWYRQTLGQGPEFLTYFQNEAQLEKSRLLSDRFSAERPKGSFSTLEIQRTEQGDSAMYLCASSLTGNTIYFGEGSWLTVV.

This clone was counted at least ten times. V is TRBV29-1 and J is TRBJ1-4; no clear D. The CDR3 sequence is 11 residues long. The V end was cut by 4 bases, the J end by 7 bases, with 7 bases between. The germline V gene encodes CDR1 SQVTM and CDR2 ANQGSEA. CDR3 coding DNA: TGCAGCGTTGGGATCGGTGAAAAACTGTTTTTT. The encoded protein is CSVGIGEKLFF.

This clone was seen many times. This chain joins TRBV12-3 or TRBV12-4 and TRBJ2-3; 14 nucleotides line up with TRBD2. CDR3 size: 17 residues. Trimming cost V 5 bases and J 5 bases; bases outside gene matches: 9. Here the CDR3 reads CASSGGGLAGVQDTQYF. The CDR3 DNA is TGTGCCAGCAGTGGAGGGGGACTAGCGGGAGTGCAAGATACGCAGTATTTT.